Described below is a single T cell receptor (beta chain) sequence and its context. The CDR3 is made up of 16 amino acids. V was clipped by 3 bases and J by 5 bases, with 19 bases between them. Germline V gene lookup returns CDR1 SGHVS and CDR2 FQNEAQ. The data derive from a study of T cell changes during pregnancy in multiple sclerosis. Generated by immunoSEQ multiplex PCR, the TCRdb table keeps only in-frame clones and is missing some. The repertoire holds around 110,000 clones, with around 92% as singletons. This TCR was recovered from a female donor with multiple sclerosis, enrolled in a pregnancy study. The material was peripheral blood, obtained after pregnancy. The J gene is TRBJ1-1, the V gene TRBV7-8; tentative D call: TRBD1 (5 bases). CDR3 residues: CASSLGGRGRRTEAFF. CDR3 DNA sequence: TGTGCCAGCAGCTTGGGAGGTCGGGGCAGGCGGACTGAAGCTTTCTTT.